This T cell receptor beta chain was observed in a study of control samples from healthy donors and cancer patients. Germline trimming cut 6 bases from V and 3 bases from J; bases unmatched to any gene: 17. Germline V gene data show CDR1 as SGHDT and CDR2 as YYEEEE. The CDR3 loop spans 18 amino acids. Clones were read by immunoSEQ multiplex PCR, and TCRdb kept only the in-frame ones, dropping some. This table has 150,000 to 200,000 clones, roughly 94% appearing once. The V gene is TRBV5-6, the J gene TRBJ2-2; 7 bases match TRBD1. Sequences were obtained from PBMCs. The source is a man in his sixties with colorectal cancer. The CDR3 DNA reads TGTGCCAGCACCGTCGAACCGAACAGGGGATCCCACACCGGGGAGCTGTTTTTT. Amino acid sequence: CASTVEPNRGSHTGELFF.